A single sample is the source of the 27 T cell receptor beta chains below, sequenced in a study of blood T cell repertoires in COVID-19. Clones were read by immunoSEQ multiplex PCR, and TCRdb kept only the in-frame ones, dropping some. This sample has just under 85,000 clones, with 75% to 85% found just once. Input material: peripheral blood. Receptor source: an elderly woman with acute or convalescent COVID-19.

The chain recombines TRBV7-2 with TRBJ2-7; D is possibly TRBD1 (6 bases). Germline CDR1 and CDR2: SGHTA and FQGNSA. V lost 2 bases, J lost 3 bases, and 17 bases lay in between. This CDR3 region has 16 residues. CDR3 in amino acids: CASSLWGSGTLYEQYF. CDR3 DNA: TGTGCCAGCAGCTTATGGGGGTCCGGGACACTCTACGAGCAGTACTTC.

As for this clone: Germline and junction disagree at one end, which may indicate a read error. V is TRBV10-1 and J is TRBJ2-2, with D maybe TRBD2 (7 bases). Germline lookup yields CDR1 WNHNN and CDR2 SYGVQD (reference sequence). This CDR3 has 17 residues. The CDR3 nucleotides are TGCGCCAGCAGGGAGTCGAAAGGACTAGGGGGGACCGGGGAGCTGTTTTTT. It is translated as CASRESKGLGGTGELFF.

This clone appeared once. This chain links TRBV6-6 with TRBJ2-3; D might be TRBD2 (5 bases). The CDR3 is 14 residues long. Germline CDR1 MNHNY, CDR2 SVGAGI (reference sequence). With 10 bases removed from V and 0 bases from J, the gap between germline ends came to 14 bases. CDR3 sequence reads: CATKRGGSTDTQYF. DNA for the CDR3: TGTGCCACGAAGCGAGGCGGGAGCACAGATACGCAGTATTTT.

The chain uses TRBV6-5 and TRBJ1-2; TRBD1 aligns across 8 bases. V dropped 6 bases and J dropped 4; count of bases not matched to a gene: 4. The CDR3 runs 13 residues. Per germline, CDR1 MNHEY and CDR2 SVGAGI. The CDR3 DNA reads TGTGCCAGCAGCCGCGGACAGGGCTATGGCTACACCTTC. Translated, it gives CASSRGQGYGYTF.

J is TRBJ2-5 and V is TRBV29-1; TRBD2 matches at 7 bases. Germline CDR1 reads SQVTM; CDR2 reads ANQGSEA. The V gene end was trimmed by 7 bases and the J gene end by 4 bases; junction bases not matched to a gene: 6. The CDR3 has 12 amino acids. CDR3 loop: CSDNRGGETQYF. The CDR3 bases are TGCAGCGATAACCGCGGGGGAGAGACCCAGTACTTC.

The chain carries TRBV6-5 and TRBJ2-1; D may be TRBD1 (5 bases). V dropped 6 bases and J dropped 4 bases, with 16 bases sitting between them. This CDR3 is built from 15 residues. Per the germline V gene, CDR1 is MNHEY and CDR2 is SVGAGI. For the CDR3, the DNA is TGTGCCAGCAGCCCATTTTGGGGCGGTTACAATGAGCAGTTCTTC. This encodes CASSPFWGGYNEQFF.

Only a few counts were recorded for this clone. The chain links TRBV7-9 to TRBJ1-4; TRBD1 agrees at 10 bases. V lost 5 bases and J lost 0; bases outside the gene matches: 6. The CDR3 consists of 17 residues. Per germline, CDR1 SEHNR and CDR2 FQNEAQ (reference sequence). CDR3 sequence: CASSGTGDRPTNEKLFF. CDR3 sequence (DNA): TGTGCCAGCAGCGGGACAGGGGATCGGCCAACTAATGAAAAACTGTTTTTT.

A single count supports this clone. This sequence joins TRBV4-3 and TRBJ2-5, with TRBD2 identical over 7 bases. This CDR3 is 14 amino acids long. The V gene's germline CDR1 is LGHNA and CDR2 YSLEER. J gave up 5 bases and V 4 bases, and 7 bases lay outside the gene matches. CDR3 in amino acids: CASSPLGEGETQYF. For the CDR3, the DNA is TGCGCCAGCAGCCCTTTGGGGGAGGGGGAGACCCAGTACTTC.

V and J are TRBV7-2 and TRBJ2-5, with D possibly TRBD1 on 5 matching bases. Germline CDR1 and CDR2: SGHTA and FQGNSA. This CDR3 is 13 amino acids long. V lost 4 bases, J lost 7 bases, and 13 bases lay in between. CDR3 sequence reads: CASSSDTGGTQYF. The CDR3 nucleotides read TGTGCCAGCAGCTCGGACACGGGTGGGACCCAGTACTTC.

This chain links TRBV27 with TRBJ2-1; weak D call: TRBD2 (6 bases). Between the trimmed V and J ends, which lost 6 bases and 5 bases, there was a span of 17 bases. Per germline, CDR1 MNHEY and CDR2 SMNVEV (reference sequence). There are 15 residues in the CDR3. CDR3 DNA sequence: TGTGCCAGCAGATTCAACCGGGACTTTAACAATGAGCAGTTCTTC. Its protein is CASRFNRDFNNEQFF.

The rearrangement links TRBV2 to TRBJ2-2; 7 nucleotides match TRBD2. J lost 6 bases, V lost 3 bases, and 7 bases had no gene match. CDR3 size: 15 residues. Germline lookup yields CDR1 SNHLY and CDR2 FYNNEI. The CDR3 protein is CASSDRGSPPGELFF. For the CDR3, the DNA is TGTGCCAGCAGTGACCGCGGGAGTCCCCCCGGGGAGCTGTTTTTT.

The J gene is TRBJ1-2, the V gene TRBV5-1; 8 bases agree with TRBD1. Germline lookup yields CDR1 SGHRS and CDR2 YFSETQ. The CDR3 runs to 16 residues. Unmatched junction bases numbered 7, after V lost 1 base and J lost 2 bases. This chain's CDR3 is CASSLSQQGGNYGYTF. CDR3 DNA sequence: TGCGCCAGCAGCTTGAGCCAACAGGGGGGGAACTATGGCTACACCTTC.

The V and J genes are TRBV11-2 and TRBJ2-7, with a weak D call TRBD2 (6 bases). The V end lost 4 bases, the J end lost 9 bases, and 10 bases lay between the germline ends. Germline CDR1 and CDR2: SGHAT and FQNNGV. The CDR3 has 11 residues. The chain's CDR3 is CASSSMGGQYF. CDR3 sequence (DNA): TGTGCCAGCAGCTCTATGGGAGGGCAGTACTTC.

The chain combines TRBV3-1 (or the pseudogene TRBV3-2) with TRBJ2-5; 7 positions match TRBD2. From germline, CDR1 is LGHDT and CDR2 YNNKEL (reference sequence). This CDR3 spans 15 amino acids. J gave up 5 bases and V 4 bases, and 10 bases lay outside the gene matches. CDR3 loop: CASSLGGGEAETQYF. The CDR3 DNA is TGTGCCAGCAGCCTTGGGGGAGGGGAAGCGGAGACCCAGTACTTC.

This chain connects TRBV18 to TRBJ2-7, with D possibly being TRBD1 (5 bases). The CDR3 covers 14 residues. Germline V CDR1 and CDR2: KGHSH, LQKENI. V shed 0 bases and J shed 4 bases, with 10 bases lying between them. CDR3 region: CASSPPGVRYEQYF. The CDR3, as DNA: TGTGCCAGCTCACCACCAGGGGTTCGGTACGAGCAGTACTTC.

The V call is TRBV19, the J call TRBJ2-7; 9 nucleotides line up with TRBD2. The CDR3 extends over 16 amino acids. J lost 0 bases, V lost 1 base, and 4 bases had no gene match. CDR1 is LNHDA and CDR2 is SQIVND in the germline V gene (reference sequence). CDR3 in amino acids: CASSIVGSGSSYEQYF. The DNA for the CDR3 is TGTGCCAGTAGTATAGTGGGTAGCGGGAGCTCCTACGAGCAGTACTTC.

The chain links TRBV5-6 to TRBJ2-1; 8 bases agree with TRBD2. Germline assignment: CDR1 SGHDT and CDR2 YYEEEE. The junction had 7 bases not matched to a gene; V was cut back by 6 bases and J by 5 bases. This CDR3 spans 14 amino acids. The CDR3 bases are TGTGCCAGCACCGTAGCGGGACTACACAATGAGCAGTTCTTC. Protein product: CASTVAGLHNEQFF.

This chain connects TRBV7-2 to TRBJ2-5, with 9 bases identical to TRBD2. CDR1 and CDR2 from the germline V gene are SGHTA and FQGNSA. Unmatched junction bases numbered 7, after V lost 6 bases and J lost 2 bases. The CDR3 is made up of 15 amino acids. The CDR3 region is CASRKGTSLQETQYF. CDR3 nucleotide sequence: TGTGCCAGCAGGAAAGGGACTAGCCTGCAAGAGACCCAGTACTTC. The variable domain in full, completed from reference TRBV7-2 and TRBJ2-5, reads GAGVSQSPSNKVTEKGKDVELRCDPISGHTALYWYRQSLGQGLEFLIYFQGNSAPDKSGLPSDRFSAERTGGSVSTLTIQRTQQEDSAVYLCASRKGTSLQETQYFGPGTRLLVL.

CDR3 sequence (DNA): TGTGCCAGCAGCGTACGTGGGACAGGGAGGAGCGAGCAGTACTTC. Translated, it gives CASSVRGTGRSEQYF. The gene calls are TRBV2 and TRBJ2-7; 9 nucleotides align to TRBD1. V was clipped by 6 bases and J by 6 bases; unmatched bases: 12. Germline loops: CDR1 SNHLY, CDR2 FYNNEI. This CDR3 is 15 amino acids long.

The V call is TRBV3-1 (or the pseudogene TRBV3-2), the J call TRBJ2-1; TRBD2 matches at 9 bases. The CDR3 is made up of 15 amino acids. CDR1 LGHDT and CDR2 YNNKEL come from the germline V gene (reference sequence). Losses at the gene ends were 1 base for V and 7 bases for J; bases not matched to a gene: 5. CDR3 DNA: TGTGCCAGCAGCCAAGGTAGCGGGAGAAAAAATGAGCAGTTCTTC. Protein product: CASSQGSGRKNEQFF.

This clone has just one count. This sequence joins TRBV7-2 and TRBJ2-3, with TRBD1 identical over 9 bases. Trimming removed 4 bases from V and 3 bases from J; junction bases left unmatched: 5. The germline V gene encodes CDR1 SGHTA and CDR2 FQGNSA. The CDR3 consists of 15 residues. The CDR3 coding sequence is TGTGCCAGCAGCTCCTCGGGACAGGGAACAGATACGCAGTATTTT. Protein product: CASSSSGQGTDTQYF.

This rearrangement joins TRBV28 to TRBJ1-2; D gene unclear. Trimming shortened V by 8 bases and J by 4 bases, and 11 bases separated the two germline ends. Germline V gene data show CDR1 as MDHEN and CDR2 as SYDVKM. The CDR3 totals 12 residues. The CDR3 bases are TGTGCCAGCCGCCCGGGAAGCTATGGCTACACCTTC. Its translation: CASRPGSYGYTF.

This sequence joins TRBV30 and TRBJ1-2; no firm D call. The CDR3 is 13 amino acids. Germline V lookup: CDR1 GTSNPN, CDR2 SVGIG (reference sequence). The V and J ends lost 1 base and 0 bases respectively, with 6 bases between them. CDR3 sequence (DNA): TGTGCCTGGAGTGGACTGTCTAACTATGGCTACACCTTC. Residues: CAWSGLSNYGYTF.

This clone was picked up a small number of times. This rearrangement joins TRBV4-1 to TRBJ1-4; tentatively, D is TRBD1 (5 bases). Germline-derived CDR1 and CDR2 are MGHRA and YSYEKL. The CDR3 contains 15 residues. The V end lost 6 bases, the J end lost 0 bases, and 11 bases lay between the germline ends. The CDR3 DNA reads TGCGCCAGCAGTTCGGCGGGGGCAACTAATGAAAAACTGTTTTTT. This encodes CASSSAGATNEKLFF.

The table lists this clone with a few counts. The rearrangement joins TRBV29-1 to TRBJ2-1; maybe TRBD1 (5 bases). The CDR3 is 13 residues long. V was pared by 2 bases and J by 10 bases, with 15 bases between. Germline V CDR1 and CDR2: SQVTM, ANQGSEA. CDR3 protein: CSVERSGRREQFF. The CDR3, as DNA: TGCAGCGTTGAACGTTCAGGGCGGCGAGAGCAGTTCTTC.

The DNA for the CDR3 is TGTGCCAGCGGAATAGCGGGAGAGACCCAGTACTTC. Its translation: CASGIAGETQYF. The chain is built from TRBV2 and TRBJ2-5; 7 bases are a match to TRBD2. This CDR3 has 12 residues. The V and J ends lost 8 bases and 4 bases, in that order; junction bases with no gene match: 4. Germline-derived CDR1 and CDR2 are SNHLY and FYNNEI. The whole variable domain, filled in from reference TRBV2 and TRBJ2-5, reads EPEVTQTPSHQVTQMGQEVILRCVPISNHLYFYWYRQILGQKVEFLVSFYNNEISEKSEIFDDQFSVERPDGSNFTLKIRSTKLEDSAMYFCASGIAGETQYFGPGTRLLVL.

The chain has TRBV2 and TRBJ1-5; D remains ambiguous. Trimming pared 3 bases from V and 7 bases from J, leaving 10 bases between. The germline CDR1 and CDR2 sequences are SNHLY and FYNNEI. CDR3 length: 13 amino acids. CDR3: CASSESQAQPQHF. In nucleotides, the CDR3 is TGTGCCAGCAGTGAGTCCCAGGCCCAGCCCCAGCATTTT. Combining the CDR3 with reference TRBV2 and TRBJ1-5 gives the whole variable domain EPEVTQTPSHQVTQMGQEVILRCVPISNHLYFYWYRQILGQKVEFLVSFYNNEISEKSEIFDDQFSVERPDGSNFTLKIRSTKLEDSAMYFCASSESQAQPQHFGDGTRLSIL.